A single sample is the source of the 18 T cell receptor beta chains below, sequenced in a study of shared clonotypes between healthy human individuals. Measured with immunoSEQ multiplex PCR; TCRdb has only the in-frame clones, and not every one. The data show 1.4 million to 1.5 million clones, roughly 96% seen once. Sequencing was done on a sample of naive CD4+ T cells sorted from blood. As for subset: CD45RA+ positively selected. The receptors derive from a man younger than 45 in good health.

The chain has TRBV5-1 and TRBJ2-5; D is uncertain. The length of the CDR3 is 14 residues. Trimming took 0 bases from V and 3 from J, leaving 9 bases between them. Germline CDR1 is SGHRS and CDR2 is YFSETQ. Written as DNA, the CDR3 is TGCGCCAGCAGCTTGGATGGCTTAGAAGAGACCCAGTACTTC. It yields the protein CASSLDGLEETQYF.

The CDR3 spells CASSAFGTTRTGELFF. CDR3 coding DNA: TGTGCCAGCAGTGCGTTCGGGACTACCAGGACCGGGGAGCTGTTTTTT. The gene calls are TRBV25-1 and TRBJ2-2, with 7 positions matching TRBD2. This CDR3 spans 16 amino acids. Losses at the gene ends were 4 bases for V and 5 bases for J; bases not matched to a gene: 10. Germline CDR1 MGHDK, CDR2 SYGVNS.

V gene TRBV28 combines with J gene TRBJ2-7, with 8 bases identical to TRBD1. Germline lookup yields CDR1 MDHEN and CDR2 SYDVKM. J was trimmed by 3 bases and V by 5 bases; bases with no gene match: 9. The CDR3 runs 15 residues. The CDR3: CASSRRTGWGYEQYF. In nucleotides, the CDR3 is TGTGCCAGCAGTCGGAGGACAGGGTGGGGCTACGAGCAGTACTTC.

The CDR3 nucleotides read TGTGCCAGCATGAAGGGGAACGTGAACACTGAAGCTTTCTTT. This gives the protein CASMKGNVNTEAFF. V gene TRBV2 combines with J gene TRBJ1-1; a weak D match, TRBD1 (5 bases). The V end was cut by 7 bases, the J end by 0 bases, with 12 bases between. CDR1 SNHLY and CDR2 FYNNEI come from the germline V gene. The CDR3 is 14 amino acids.

The chain recombines TRBV7-2 with TRBJ2-1; TRBD2 agrees at 8 bases. Germline lookup yields CDR1 SGHTA and CDR2 FQGNSA. J gave up 13 bases and V 3 bases, and 5 bases lay outside the gene matches. The length of the CDR3 is 12 residues. CDR3 bases: TGTGCCAGCAGCTTTAGCGGGACTCCTCAGTTCTTC. It yields the protein CASSFSGTPQFF. Full variable domain (outside the CDR3, taken from reference TRBV7-2 and TRBJ2-1): GAGVSQSPSNKVTEKGKDVELRCDPISGHTALYWYRQSLGQGLEFLIYFQGNSAPDKSGLPSDRFSAERTGGSVSTLTIQRTQQEDSAVYLCASSFSGTPQFFGPGTRLTVL.

J is TRBJ2-3 and V is TRBV5-1; D gene uncertain. CDR3 size: 14 residues. The germline V gene has CDR1 SGHRS and CDR2 YFSETQ. Trimming took 0 bases from V and 2 from J, leaving 7 bases between them. Here the CDR3 DNA reads TGCGCCAGCAGCTTGGGGGTCGTCACAGATACGCAGTATTTT. Its protein is CASSLGVVTDTQYF. Full variable domain (rest looked up from reference TRBV5-1 and TRBJ2-3): KAGVTQTPRYLIKTRGQQVTLSCSPISGHRSVSWYQQTPGQGLQFLFEYFSETQRNKGNFPGRFSGRQFSNSRSEMNVSTLELGDSALYLCASSLGVVTDTQYFGPGTRLTVL.

The V call is TRBV5-4, the J call TRBJ2-1; 10 bases agree with TRBD2. The length of the CDR3 is 15 residues. Per the germline V gene, CDR1 is SGHNT and CDR2 is YYREEE (reference sequence). V lost 1 base, J lost 7 bases, and 5 bases stayed unmatched. The CDR3 region has the DNA TGTGCCAGCAGCTTGCCTAGCGGGAGCTGGAATGAGCAGTTCTTC. This encodes CASSLPSGSWNEQFF.

The sample holds one count of this clone. V and J are TRBV27 and TRBJ2-7; TRBD2 matches at 13 bases. With V trimmed by 6 bases and J by 4 bases, 9 bases remained unmatched. The CDR3 spans 16 residues. Germline V gives CDR1 MNHEY, CDR2 SMNVEV (reference sequence). The CDR3: CASRVAGTSGNYEQYF. The CDR3 DNA reads TGTGCCAGCAGGGTCGCCGGGACTAGCGGGAATTACGAGCAGTACTTC.

The rearrangement links TRBV29-1 to TRBJ1-3; tentatively, D is TRBD1 (6 bases). Germline loops: CDR1 SQVTM, CDR2 ANQGSEA. The CDR3 has 17 amino acids. With 5 bases removed from V and 2 bases from J, the gap between germline ends came to 22 bases. The CDR3 region is CSVFSPNRDGTGNTIYF. The DNA for the CDR3 is TGCAGCGTTTTTTCCCCGAACAGGGATGGGACTGGAAACACCATATATTTT.

The sample holds one count of this clone. The rearrangement links TRBV12-2 to TRBJ2-1; the D segment call TRBD2 is taken from the table without a DNA check. TRBV12-2 is a listed pseudogene. CDR3 size: 14 residues. In nucleotides, the CDR3 is TGTGCAAGTCGCTTAGCGGGAGTAAACAATGAGCAGTTCTTC. Encoded protein: CASRLAGVNNEQFF.

The chain is built from TRBV19 and TRBJ1-4; D not certain. Trimming shortened V by 4 bases and J by 8 bases, and 17 bases separated the two germline ends. Per the germline V gene, CDR1 is LNHDA and CDR2 is SQIVND (reference sequence). The CDR3 totals 15 residues. The CDR3 reads CASSKASWVWEKLFF. The CDR3 nucleotides read TGTGCCAGTAGTAAGGCCTCGTGGGTTTGGGAAAAACTGTTTTTT.

This chain links TRBV19 with TRBJ2-1; D unclear. The V gene lost 7 bases and the J gene lost 4 bases, with 14 bases spanning the gap. The CDR3 loop spans 14 amino acids. The germline V gene has CDR1 LNHDA and CDR2 SQIVND (reference sequence). The CDR3 reads CASKGRDSYNEQFF. The CDR3 DNA follows: TGTGCCAGTAAGGGTAGGGATTCGTACAATGAGCAGTTCTTC. Together with reference TRBV19 and TRBJ2-1, the CDR3 gives the full variable domain: DGGITQSPKYLFRKEGQNVTLSCEQNLNHDAMYWYRQDPGQGLRLIYYSQIVNDFQKGDIAEGYSVSREKKESFPLTVTSAQKNPTAFYLCASKGRDSYNEQFFGPGTRLTVL.

This clone was recorded once. V and J are TRBV10-3 and TRBJ1-1; D is perhaps TRBD1 (6 bases). The CDR3 covers 14 residues. V gave up 3 bases and J gave up 1 base, with 9 bases separating them. CDR1 is ENHRY, CDR2 SYGVKD, per germline. The CDR3, as DNA: TGTGCCATCAGTGAATTGGGGGCGAACACTGAAGCTTTCTTT. It encodes CAISELGANTEAFF.

This clone has just one count. The chain has TRBV6-5 and TRBJ2-2, with D unresolved. The CDR3 has 13 amino acids. Germline CDR1 MNHEY, CDR2 SVGAGI. The germline V and J ends were trimmed by 6 bases and 5 bases, with 10 bases remaining between them. CDR3 protein: CASSRGSTGELFF. The DNA of the CDR3 is TGTGCCAGCAGCCGAGGCAGTACCGGGGAGCTGTTTTTT.

The chain is built from TRBV2 and TRBJ2-4; 7 bases match TRBD2. CDR1 is SNHLY and CDR2 is FYNNEI in the germline V gene. V was pared by 5 bases and J by 5 bases, with 3 bases of the junction left unmatched. The CDR3 loop spans 13 amino acids. The CDR3 reads CASSPAGENIQYF. The CDR3 region has the DNA TGTGCCAGCAGTCCGGCGGGGGAAAACATTCAGTACTTC.

This clone was counted once. V usage is TRBV21-1 and J usage is TRBJ2-2; the table's D gene call, TRBD1, was not cross checked with the DNA. TRBV21-1 is a recognized pseudogene. The CDR3 extends over 16 amino acids. CDR3 protein: CASSKEGTANTGELFF. As DNA, the CDR3 is TGTGCCAGCAGCAAAGAGGGGACAGCTAACACCGGGGAGCTGTTTTTT.

This rearrangement joins TRBV4-2 to TRBJ2-1; TRBD2 is a possible D gene (6 bases). This CDR3 contains 16 residues. V was shortened by 0 bases and J by 3 bases, with 12 bases between the two germline ends. CDR1 and CDR2 from the germline V gene are LGHNA and YNFKEQ. The CDR3 region is CASSQEGLGSYNEQFF. CDR3 nucleotide sequence: TGTGCCAGCAGCCAAGAGGGACTGGGGAGCTACAATGAGCAGTTCTTC.

V usage is TRBV2 and J usage is TRBJ1-1, with a tentative D call TRBD1 (5 bases). V was cut by 3 bases and J by 7 bases, with 12 bases left in between. This CDR3 comprises 13 residues. In germline, CDR1 is SNHLY, CDR2 FYNNEI. CDR3 nucleotides: TGTGCCAGCAGTGACAACAGGAACGATGAAGCTTTCTTT. Encoded protein: CASSDNRNDEAFF.